This T cell receptor beta chain is from a study of shared clonotypes between healthy human individuals (dated by TCRdb to 2020 to 2022). With regard to the full study: Three men and a couple of women, aged 18 to 49 years, made up the cohort. To increase sequencing depth and limit assay-specific biases, TCR repertoire library preparation and sequencing were carried out by different laboratories using diverse techniques. For each donor, three plates each were used for CD4 naive and CD4 memory, two plates were used for CD8 naive, and one plate was used for CD8 memory. Blood TCR repertoires of several healthy adults were deeply sequenced to estimate repertoire size and the extent of clonotype sharing between individuals. Leukapheresis yielded between about 0.9 and 8.9 billion PBMCs per donor. What the research found in general, with its limitations: Across several donors, approximately 4.9% of naive CD4, more than 3% of naive CD8, 2.3% of memory CD4, and over 0.35% of memory CD8 clonotypes were shared. Based on pairwise subsampling, the degree of clonotype sharing among donors was expected to be affected by sequencing depth. Only blood was sampled, and tissue TCR repertoires likely differ from those in blood. Naive subsets generally had larger estimated clonotype richness than memory subsets did. The small number of donors limited the genetic and exposure-history diversity represented. Incomplete sequencing was indicated by rarefaction of sorted-subset datasets, despite the large sequencing depth. Compared with non-shared clonotypes, clonotypes shared by all four sorted-subset donors had higher generation probabilities.

Using the deep immunoSEQ assay, multiplex PCR amplified TCR CDR3 regions from genomic DNA. For each cell subset, the extracted genomic DNA was distributed evenly across all wells of several immunoSEQ 96-well plates, and each plate served as one replicate. Each replicate PCR for sorted subsets received roughly 0.2 ug genomic DNA, equal to roughly 33,000 T cell genomes. Purified libraries were quantified with a Qubit 3.0 fluorometer, sized on a Bioanalyzer 2100, and re-quantified with the KAPA Library Quantification kit. A separate single-read 150-cycle Illumina NextSeq 550 flow cell was used to sequence each immunoSEQ 96-well plate. On the study's bioinformatics: Because the immunoSEQ output held only junctional sequences and lacked quality scores, the filtering could not match the filtering applied to full-length reads. To assign V/J genes and CDR3, sequences were annotated against IMGT germline references using PyIR, a Python wrapper for IgBLAST v1.9. Reads were filtered out if the reads had weak V/J assignments (E-value above 1e-6), no CDR3, stop codons, out-of-frame junctions, or ambiguous translated residues. A V3J clonotype was defined by an identical inferred V gene, J gene, and CDR3 amino acid sequence. The percentage overlap between two repertoires was calculated by dividing the number of shared unique clonotypes by the size of the smaller repertoire. Three approaches were used to assess repertoire richness: RTK rarefaction, the Chao1 estimator, and Recon v2.1 estimates of unobserved clonotypes. For all TCRbeta clonotypes obtained by the gDNA method from four donors, generation probabilities were computed with OLGA. TCRdb's version of the immuneACCESS table is confined to in-frame rearrangements and falls short of the full clone set. An unresolved V gene accounts for under half of the shortfall where checked; the remainder is of unknown origin. V and J calls and clone size are copied from that table; D and trimming were computed from the DNA. This sample lists nearly 750,000 clones; around 77% were detected once. The ten top clones hold around 1.8% of the sample.

On this clone: No cognate antigen has been identified for it. Base qualities were left out, and no much larger clone turns up one base away.

Donors were healthy HIV-negative adults with no recently reported acute infections or vaccinations. Every donor was a Caucasian adult residing in Nashville, Tennessee, USA. CD4+ T cells were enriched by magnetic negative selection, after which naive cells were positively selected on CD45RA and the negative fraction was taken as the memory subset. After blood collection by leukapheresis, PBMCs were isolated using Ficoll-Histopaque density gradient centrifugation and then cryopreserved in the vapor phase of liquid nitrogen. Purity and quantity of every magnetically sorted T cell population were checked by analytical flow cytometry. Each sorted fraction had its genomic DNA isolated and then quantified by UV absorbance on a Nanodrop 2000c. CDR1 is given as GTSNPN and CDR2 as SVGIG, both from the germline V gene (reference sequence). V trim: 8 bases; J trim: 0 bases; unmatched bases: 9. The CDR3 holds 14 amino acids from the cysteine to the phenylalanine. Only CDR3 DNA remains: 42 bases, in frame from the first base.

The chain employs TRBV30 and TRBJ2-7, with TRBD2 matching 8 junction bases. This TCR derives from a woman under 40 in good health. The sequenced material came from memory CD4+ T cells sorted from blood. According to the study, the label for this sample's cell subset or site signals: CD45RA-negative fraction. The DNA sequence is as follows: TGTGCCGGCCGAACTAGCGGAGACTCCTACGAGCAGTACTTC. Its amino acids are CAGRTSGDSYEQYF.